This TCR beta chain was retrieved from a study of blood T cell repertoires in COVID-19. About the research overall: COVID-19 samples collected from the United States, Italy and Spain covered acute and convalescent phases.

Participants, about 18 to 100 years old, spanned approximately 25 US areas. Clinical history as reported by participants underpinned cohort assignment. The V gene end was trimmed by 7 bases and the J gene end by 6 bases; junction bases not matched to a gene: 15. The germline V gene has CDR1 SQVTM and CDR2 ANQGSEA. The length of the CDR3 is 15 residues. The protocol was immunoSEQ multiplex PCR, while the TCRdb copy is restricted to in-frame clones and leaves out a portion. This table has 270,000 or so clones, about nine tenths appearing once. This chain links TRBV29-1 with TRBJ2-1, with 7 bases matching TRBD1. This TCR was recovered from a woman aged 40-49 years with acute COVID-19. Sequencing was done on a sample of PBMCs or T cells enriched from blood (not recorded which). The chain's CDR3 is CSAKSGTVLFNEQFF. For the CDR3, the DNA is TGCAGCGCCAAAAGTGGGACAGTCCTATTCAATGAGCAGTTCTTC.